Presented here are 9 T cell receptor beta chains from one specimen sequenced in a study of technical replicates of blood from a handful of donors. Data came from immunoSEQ multiplex PCR; TCRdb stores just in-frame clones and leaves some out. The sample lists 75,000 to 95,000 clones; about 89% were seen once. Sequencing was done on a sample of T cells isolated from PBMCs. These receptor sequences come from a human donor in good health.

The V gene is TRBV5-1, the J gene TRBJ2-1; 9 bases match TRBD2. This CDR3 has 15 residues. Trimming at V came to 7 bases and at J to 6 bases, leaving 11 bases not matched to a gene. Germline CDR1 reads SGHRS; CDR2 reads YFSETQ. The CDR3 sequence: CASSTSGGPLNEQFF. CDR3 nucleotides: TGCGCCAGCTCTACCAGCGGGGGGCCTCTCAATGAGCAGTTCTTC.

The J gene is TRBJ2-7, the V gene TRBV10-3, with 11 bases that match TRBD2. V lost 0 bases and J lost 3; bases outside the gene matches: 10. Germline-derived CDR1 and CDR2 are ENHRY and SYGVKD. The CDR3 covers 18 residues. CDR3 sequence reads: CAISESMMGLADHYEQYF. The CDR3 DNA sequence: TGTGCCATCAGTGAGTCGATGATGGGACTAGCGGACCACTACGAGCAGTACTTC.

The genes are TRBV5-6 and TRBJ1-4; D remains ambiguous. Per the germline V gene, CDR1 is SGHDT and CDR2 is YYEEEE. This CDR3 is 18 amino acids long. The V and J ends lost 3 bases and 2 bases respectively, with 20 bases between them. The CDR3 loop is CASSSTTMRDATNEKLFF. The CDR3 DNA is TGTGCCAGCAGCTCGACGACGATGAGGGATGCCACTAATGAAAAACTGTTTTTT.

This chain connects TRBV5-6 to TRBJ2-7; 8 positions match TRBD2. CDR1 is SGHDT and CDR2 is YYEEEE in the germline V gene. With V trimmed by 0 bases and J by 10 bases, 12 bases remained unmatched. This CDR3 is built from 15 residues. As DNA, the CDR3 is TGTGCCAGCAGCTTGGGTTCTAGCGGGCCTTATGGACAGTACTTC. The encoded protein is CASSLGSSGPYGQYF.

The V call is TRBV28, the J call TRBJ2-1, with TRBD2 matching 10 bases. The CDR3 runs to 24 residues. Germline V gene data show CDR1 as MDHEN and CDR2 as SYDVKM. The V gene end was trimmed by 9 bases and the J gene end by 0 bases; junction bases not matched to a gene: 32. In DNA, the CDR3 is TGTGCCAGTGGGGCCACGGGACTAGCGAGATCGTTTAGCGAATCCCAGAGCTCCTACAATGAGCAGTTCTTC. It encodes CASGATGLARSFSESQSSYNEQFF.

This chain links TRBV10-1 with TRBJ2-2; D possibly corresponds to TRBD1 (7 bases). From germline, CDR1 is WNHNN and CDR2 SYGVQD (reference sequence). The V end was cut by 2 bases, the J end by 4 bases, with 14 bases between. This CDR3 region has 16 residues. The CDR3 DNA sequence: TGCGCCAGCAGTGAGGCTGGGGGGACAGCCACCGGGGAGCTGTTTTTT. Its translation is CASSEAGGTATGELFF.

This chain joins TRBV6-5 and TRBJ1-1; D possibly corresponds to TRBD1 (5 bases). The CDR3 runs to 15 residues. Germline V gene lookup returns CDR1 MNHEY and CDR2 SVGAGI. Deletions cut 6 bases from V and 3 bases from J, with 17 bases between. CDR3 amino acids: CASRQLSGGDTEAFF. CDR3 coding DNA: TGTGCCAGCAGACAATTATCCGGGGGGGACACTGAAGCTTTCTTT.

The chain employs TRBV7-9 and TRBJ2-1, with TRBD1 matching 9 bases. CDR1 is SEHNR, CDR2 FQNEAQ, per germline (reference sequence). V lost 3 bases to trimming and J lost 0 bases; unmatched junction nucleotides: 3. The CDR3 has 16 amino acids. The CDR3 DNA reads TGTGCCAGCAGCTTGGACAGGGGAGGCTCCTACAATGAGCAGTTCTTC. This gives the protein CASSLDRGGSYNEQFF.

The rearrangement links TRBV19 to TRBJ2-5, with TRBD2 as a possible D gene (7 bases). Germline CDR1 reads LNHDA; CDR2 reads SQIVND (reference sequence). The ends were cut back, 7 bases at V and 5 bases at J, with 11 bases in the middle. The CDR3 runs to 12 residues. The CDR3 DNA sequence: TGTGCCAGTACTAAGGGGGGGGAGACCCAGTACTTC. This codes for CASTKGGETQYF.